The 10 T cell receptor beta chains presented below share a single source sample, sequenced in a study of T cell repertoires in aging, cancer and after chemotherapy. The template was genomic DNA from peripheral blood, not RNA. TRB rearrangements spanning V, D and J were amplified using mixed TRB-A/B primers. TCRdb used MiXCR to reprocess the multiplex PCR reads, holding one entry per CDR3 protein. The table records about 5,000 distinct CDR3 sequences, about 20% of them present only once. The sample comprised blood. The receptors here all came from a human donor with a blood cancer.

CDR3 coding DNA: TGCGCCAGCAGCTCCTCAACAGGGGCCAACACTGAAGCTTTCTTT. Translating gives CASSSSTGANTEAFF. The chain carries TRBV5-1 and TRBJ1-1; TRBD1 aligns across 7 bases. CDR3 length: 15 residues. J lost 2 bases, V lost 3 bases, and 7 bases had no gene match. CDR1 is SGHRS, CDR2 YFSETQ, per germline.

The rearrangement joins TRBV11-2 to TRBJ2-5, with TRBD2 identical over 7 bases. CDR1 is SGHAT, CDR2 FQNNGV, per germline. The CDR3 contains 13 residues. After removal of 0 bases from V and 7 bases from J, the junction contained 2 bases not matched to a gene. The DNA of the CDR3 is TGTGCCAGCAGCTTAGAGGGGGGGGGGACCCAGTACTTC. This gives the protein CASSLEGGGTQYF.

This clonotype was recorded a few times. The DNA of the CDR3 is TGTGCCAGCAGCTCCCCGCACGGGGAGCTGTTTTTT. Protein: CASSSPHGELFF. The chain uses TRBV7-9 and TRBJ2-2; unclear D gene. With 4 bases removed from V and 7 bases from J, the gap between germline ends came to 7 bases. The germline CDR1 and CDR2 sequences are SEHNR and FQNEAQ (reference sequence). The CDR3 is 12 amino acids.

As regards this clonotype: A much larger clone lies a single base off, so this may be a read error. This chain uses TRBV6-6 with TRBJ1-1; 7 bases map to TRBD1. The germline V gene has CDR1 MNHNY and CDR2 SVGAGI (reference sequence). The CDR3 has 16 residues. V lost 4 bases and J lost 3; bases outside the gene matches: 11. The CDR3 reads CASSWTGTVRHTEAFF. In DNA, the CDR3 is TGTGCCAGCAGTTGGACCGGGACAGTGAGGCACACTGAAGCTTTCTTT.

For the CDR3, the DNA is TGCAGTGCTTCGCCGGACAGGCTGAACACTGAAGCTTTCTTT. Translated, it gives CSASPDRLNTEAFF. The chain joins TRBV20-1 to TRBJ1-1; 7 nucleotides align to TRBD1. V lost 5 bases and J lost 0; bases outside the gene matches: 6. From germline, CDR1 is DFQATT and CDR2 SNEGSKA (reference sequence). The CDR3 has 14 residues.

This clonotype appeared a few times. The rearrangement links TRBV4-3 to TRBJ2-5; D perhaps matches TRBD1 (6 bases). Germline CDR1 is LGHNA and CDR2 is YSLEER. There are 14 residues in the CDR3. V lost 4 bases and J lost 4, with 13 bases in between. The CDR3 reads CASSRTGLGETQYF. The DNA for the CDR3 is TGCGCCAGCAGCCGTACAGGGTTGGGAGAGACCCAGTACTTC.

By sample fraction, this clonotype is medium-sized. The chain carries TRBV6-5 and TRBJ2-7; 7 nucleotides match TRBD1. The CDR3 is 13 residues long. V was pared by 6 bases and J by 3 bases, with 5 bases of the junction left unmatched. Germline CDR1 and CDR2: MNHEY and SVGAGI. CDR3: CASSRDSYYEQYF. The DNA of the CDR3 is TGTGCCAGCAGCAGGGACAGTTACTACGAGCAGTACTTC.

By sample fraction, this clonotype is medium-sized. The chain couples TRBV6-6 to TRBJ1-3; D unclear. V lost 0 bases to trimming and J lost 4 bases, with 7 bases between them. The CDR3 runs 14 residues. Germline-derived CDR1 and CDR2 are MNHNY and SVGAGI (reference sequence). CDR3 bases: TGTGCCAGCAGTTACTCGAAACAGGGAAACACCATATATTTT. It encodes CASSYSKQGNTIYF.

This chain uses TRBV4-1 with TRBJ1-5; D is perhaps TRBD1 (5 bases). The CDR3 runs 16 residues. With 0 bases removed from V and 4 bases from J, the gap between germline ends came to 13 bases. The germline CDR1 and CDR2 sequences are MGHRA and YSYEKL. Here the CDR3 DNA reads TGCGCCAGCAGCCAAGAATCGGGGCCAGTTAATCAGCCCCAGCATTTT. Translating gives CASSQESGPVNQPQHF.

This clonotype is medium-sized within its sample. The rearrangement joins TRBV5-4 to TRBJ2-5, with D possibly matching TRBD2 (5 bases). Trimming stripped 0 bases from V and 5 bases from J, with 8 bases between. The CDR3 sequence is 13 residues long. Germline V gene data show CDR1 as SGHNT and CDR2 as YYREEE (reference sequence). The CDR3 DNA reads as TGTGCCAGCAGCTTGGTGGGAGAGGAGACCCAGTACTTC. The encoded protein is CASSLVGEETQYF.